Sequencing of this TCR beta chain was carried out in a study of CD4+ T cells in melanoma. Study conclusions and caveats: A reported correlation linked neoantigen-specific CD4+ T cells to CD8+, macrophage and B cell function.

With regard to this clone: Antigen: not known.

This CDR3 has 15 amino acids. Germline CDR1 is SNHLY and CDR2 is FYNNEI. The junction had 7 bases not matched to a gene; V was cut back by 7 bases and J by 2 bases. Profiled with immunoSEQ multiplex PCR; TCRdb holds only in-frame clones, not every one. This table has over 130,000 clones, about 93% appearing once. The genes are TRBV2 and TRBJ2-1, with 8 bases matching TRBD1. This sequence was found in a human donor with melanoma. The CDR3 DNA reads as TGTGCCAGCATGGCGGACAGGGTAGCCTACAATGAGCAGTTCTTC. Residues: CASMADRVAYNEQFF.